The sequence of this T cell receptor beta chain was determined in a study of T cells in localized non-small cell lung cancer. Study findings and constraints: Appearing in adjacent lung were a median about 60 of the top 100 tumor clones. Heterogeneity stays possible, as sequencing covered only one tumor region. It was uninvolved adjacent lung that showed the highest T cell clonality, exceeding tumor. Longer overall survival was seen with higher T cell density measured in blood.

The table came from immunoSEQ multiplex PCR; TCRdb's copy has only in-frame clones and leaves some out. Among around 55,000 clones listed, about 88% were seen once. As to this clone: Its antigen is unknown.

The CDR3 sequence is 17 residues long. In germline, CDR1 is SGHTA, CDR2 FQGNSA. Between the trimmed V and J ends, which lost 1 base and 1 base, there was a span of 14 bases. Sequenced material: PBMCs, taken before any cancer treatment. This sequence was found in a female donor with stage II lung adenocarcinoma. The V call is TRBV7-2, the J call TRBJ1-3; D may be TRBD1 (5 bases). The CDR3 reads CASSLVGVGGSGNTIYF. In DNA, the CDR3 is TGTGCCAGCAGCTTAGTGGGGGTCGGGGGGTCTGGAAACACCATATATTTT.